Each of the 2 T cell receptor beta chains below was sequenced from the same sample in a study of blood T cell repertoires in COVID-19. The table came from immunoSEQ multiplex PCR; TCRdb's copy has only in-frame clones and leaves some out. This table has about 100,000 clones, approximately 86% appearing once. The sample taken for sequencing was peripheral blood. These receptors were taken from a man aged 50 or older with active or convalescent COVID-19.

The rearrangement uses TRBV5-1 and TRBJ2-5, with D perhaps TRBD2 (6 bases). The CDR3 loop spans 14 amino acids. The V end lost 8 bases, the J end lost 2 bases, and 16 bases lay between the germline ends. Germline assignment: CDR1 SGHRS and CDR2 YFSETQ. For the CDR3, the DNA is TGCGCCAGTACTCAGGAGGGCCTGCAAGAGACCCAGTACTTC. This gives the protein CASTQEGLQETQYF.

This chain links TRBV6-2 or TRBV6-3 with TRBJ2-3; tentatively, D is TRBD2 (6 bases). Per germline, CDR1 MNHEY and CDR2 SVGEGT. The CDR3 is 14 residues long. Trimming pared 5 bases from V and 1 base from J, leaving 10 bases between. As DNA, the CDR3 is TGTGCCAGCAGTAAGCGGAGGGGCACAGATACGCAGTATTTT. Translating gives CASSKRRGTDTQYF.